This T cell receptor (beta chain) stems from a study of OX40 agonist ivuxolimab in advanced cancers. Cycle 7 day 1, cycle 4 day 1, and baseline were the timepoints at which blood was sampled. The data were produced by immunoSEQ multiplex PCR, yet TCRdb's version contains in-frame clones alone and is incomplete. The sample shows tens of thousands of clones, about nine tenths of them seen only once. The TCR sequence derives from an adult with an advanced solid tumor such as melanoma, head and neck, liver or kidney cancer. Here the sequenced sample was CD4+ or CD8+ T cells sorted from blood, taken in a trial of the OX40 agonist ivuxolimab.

This CDR3 reads CASSLSFGELFF. Written as DNA, the CDR3 is TGTGCCAGCAGTTTATCTTTCGGGGAGCTGTTTTTT. This sequence joins TRBV6-6 and TRBJ2-2; D is unclear. CDR1 is MNHNY, CDR2 SVGAGI, per germline (reference sequence). The CDR3 loop spans 12 amino acids. The V end lost 4 bases, the J end lost 7 bases, and 7 bases lay between the germline ends.